These T cell receptor beta chains were read from a single sample in a study of shared clonotypes between healthy human individuals. Sequencing used immunoSEQ multiplex PCR; TCRdb keeps in-frame clones, though not all of them. The repertoire holds millions of clones, with around 96% as singletons. Sequenced sample: naive CD8+ T cells sorted from blood. All receptors derive from a young man in good health. The CDR3 runs from the conserved cysteine through the conserved F or W. A D gene is named only where the DNA matches it firmly. Clone size appears in some rows only: once, few, many, or a class for an expanded clone.

d_call: -
j_call: TRBJ1-1
v_call: TRBV6-5
clone_size: -
cdr3_nt: TGTGCCAGCAGTGAAGTGGCAGAAGCTTTCTTT
cdr3_aa: CASSEVAEAFF

d_call: -
j_call: TRBJ1-2
v_call: TRBV4-3
clone_size: -
cdr3_nt: TGCGCCAGCAGCCAAGCGGGGTTGGAGGGCTACACCTTC
cdr3_aa: CASSQAGLEGYTF

d_call: TRBD2
j_call: TRBJ2-2
v_call: TRBV29-1
clone_size: -
cdr3_nt: TGCAGCGTTGTAACAGCGGGGGGAACGAGGACCGGGGAGCTGTTTTTT
cdr3_aa: CSVVTAGGTRTGELFF

d_call: TRBD1
j_call: TRBJ1-2
v_call: TRBV4-1
clone_size: -
cdr3_nt: TGCGCCAGCAGCCCCAATCCCGGGACAGGCTATGGCTACACCTTC
cdr3_aa: CASSPNPGTGYGYTF

d_call: -
j_call: TRBJ2-7
v_call: TRBV2
clone_size: few
cdr3_nt: TGTGCCAGCAGTGAAGCACGGGTTCTGCGGGGTTACTACGAGCAGTACTTC
cdr3_aa: CASSEARVLRGYYEQYF

d_call: TRBD1
j_call: TRBJ1-1
v_call: TRBV5-6
clone_size: -
cdr3_nt: TGTGCCAGCAGCTCCAACCGGGACAGGGTCGGGGCTTTCTTT
cdr3_aa: CASSSNRDRVGAFF

d_call: TRBD1
j_call: TRBJ1-5
v_call: TRBV27
clone_size: few
cdr3_nt: TGTGCCAGCAGTACACAGGGGTTAAATCAGCCCCAGCATTTT
cdr3_aa: CASSTQGLNQPQHF

d_call: -
j_call: TRBJ2-4
v_call: TRBV27
clone_size: -
cdr3_nt: TGTGCCAGCAGTCCGTCACAGGGAGAAATCGGAAACATTCAGTACTTC
cdr3_aa: CASSPSQGEIGNIQYF

d_call: -
j_call: TRBJ2-7
v_call: TRBV11-2
clone_size: -
cdr3_nt: TGTGCCAGCAGCTTAACCCAGTACGGCACCTACGAGCAGTACTTC
cdr3_aa: CASSLTQYGTYEQYF

d_call: -
j_call: TRBJ1-1
v_call: TRBV7-9
clone_size: -
cdr3_nt: TGTGCCAGCAGCTTAGTTGGGGGACGCACTGAAGCTTTCTTT
cdr3_aa: CASSLVGGRTEAFF

d_call: -
j_call: TRBJ2-2
v_call: TRBV6-5
clone_size: once
cdr3_nt: TGTGCCAGCAGCCACAGTACTTCCCGATCGGGGGAGCTGTTTTTT
cdr3_aa: CASSHSTSRSGELFF

d_call: TRBD2
j_call: TRBJ2-2
v_call: TRBV4-3
clone_size: -
cdr3_nt: TGCGCCAGCAGCCAAGATCGGGAGGGCGGGACCACCGGGGAGCTGTTTTTT
cdr3_aa: CASSQDREGGTTGELFF

d_call: -
j_call: TRBJ2-1
v_call: TRBV27
clone_size: -
cdr3_nt: TGTGCCAGCAGTTTCTCGTCTACTCATGAGCAGTTCTTC
cdr3_aa: CASSFSSTHEQFF

d_call: -
j_call: TRBJ2-5
v_call: TRBV5-4
clone_size: -
cdr3_nt: TGTGCCAGCAGCCCGGACTTAGTAGGCGAGACCCAGTACTTC
cdr3_aa: CASSPDLVGETQYF

d_call: -
j_call: TRBJ2-2
v_call: TRBV7-6
clone_size: -
cdr3_nt: TGTGCCAGCAGCTTAGAAGGCAGGGGCACCGGGGAGCTGTTTTTT
cdr3_aa: CASSLEGRGTGELFF

d_call: -
j_call: TRBJ1-5
v_call: TRBV10-2
clone_size: -
cdr3_nt: TGCGCCAGCTCACTGGTCGGTAGCAATCAGCCCCAGCATTTT
cdr3_aa: CASSLVGSNQPQHF

d_call: TRBD1
j_call: TRBJ2-5
v_call: TRBV5-6
clone_size: -
cdr3_nt: TGTGCCAGCAGCCAGACAGGGGCGGAGACCCAGTACTTC
cdr3_aa: CASSQTGAETQYF